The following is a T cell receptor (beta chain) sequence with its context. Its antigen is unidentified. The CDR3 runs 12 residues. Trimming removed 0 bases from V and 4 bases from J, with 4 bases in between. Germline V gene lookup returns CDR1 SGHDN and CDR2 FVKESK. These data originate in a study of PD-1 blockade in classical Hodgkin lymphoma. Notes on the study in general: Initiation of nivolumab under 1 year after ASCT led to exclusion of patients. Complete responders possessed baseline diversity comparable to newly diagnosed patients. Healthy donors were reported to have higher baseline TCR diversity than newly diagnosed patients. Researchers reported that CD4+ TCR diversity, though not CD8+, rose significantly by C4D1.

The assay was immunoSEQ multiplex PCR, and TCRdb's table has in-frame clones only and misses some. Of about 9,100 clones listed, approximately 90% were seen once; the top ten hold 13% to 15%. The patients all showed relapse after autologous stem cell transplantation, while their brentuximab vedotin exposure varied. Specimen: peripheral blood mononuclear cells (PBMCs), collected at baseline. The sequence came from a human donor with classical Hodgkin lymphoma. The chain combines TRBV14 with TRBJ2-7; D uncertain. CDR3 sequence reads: CASSQDVYEQYF. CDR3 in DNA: TGTGCCAGCAGCCAAGACGTGTACGAGCAGTACTTC.